These 7 T cell receptor beta chains came from one sample sequenced in a study of PD-1 blockade in classical Hodgkin lymphoma. Each of the patients experienced relapse following autologous stem cell transplantation, and their brentuximab vedotin exposure differed. Investigators isolated CD4+ T cells from thawed PBMCs through magnetic negative selection. Method: immunoSEQ multiplex PCR; TCRdb's copy keeps in-frame clones and lacks some. The sample has around 17,000 clones, around four fifths seen once. The source was CD4+ T cells from blood, collected at baseline. These receptors all come from a human donor with classical Hodgkin lymphoma.

The rearrangement uses TRBV2 and TRBJ1-2, with 8 bases matching TRBD1. The ends lost 4 bases at V and 5 bases at J; junction bases unmatched: 3. The CDR3 loop spans 13 amino acids. CDR1 SNHLY and CDR2 FYNNEI come from the germline V gene. The CDR3 DNA sequence: TGTGCCAGCAGTGCCGGACAGGGTTATGGCTACACCTTC. This translates into CASSAGQGYGYTF.

J is TRBJ1-5 and V is TRBV6-6; 8 positions match TRBD1. Germline CDR1 and CDR2: MNHNY and SVGAGI (reference sequence). This CDR3 is built from 15 residues. J gave up 2 bases and V 7 bases, and 7 bases lay outside the gene matches. CDR3 bases: TGTGCCAGCACCGAAACAGGGGGAGGCAATCAGCCCCAGCATTTT. This encodes CASTETGGGNQPQHF.

The J gene is TRBJ2-1, the V gene TRBV9; 12 positions agree with TRBD2. Germline CDR1 reads SGDLS; CDR2 reads YYNGEE. This CDR3 comprises 15 residues. Trimming took 4 bases from V and 9 from J; bases not matched to a gene: 8. The CDR3 region has the DNA TGTGCCAGCAGCCCAGAGACTAGCGGGAGTACTGAGCAGTTCTTC. Residues: CASSPETSGSTEQFF.

The chain links TRBV7-2 to TRBJ2-2; TRBD2 aligns across 12 bases. The germline gives CDR1 SGHTA, CDR2 FQGNSA. The junction had 4 bases not matched to a gene; V was cut back by 3 bases and J by 5 bases. The CDR3 has 16 amino acids. The CDR3 DNA reads TGTGCCAGCAGCTTTAGAGGACTAGCGGGGACCGGGGAGCTGTTTTTT. Protein: CASSFRGLAGTGELFF.

The rearrangement joins TRBV9 to TRBJ1-2, with D perhaps matching TRBD1 (6 bases). CDR1 and CDR2 (germline): SGDLS, YYNGEE. Trimming removed 3 bases at V and 2 bases at J, with 17 bases between. The CDR3 has 16 amino acids. CDR3 DNA: TGTGCCAGCAGCGCCCTCTGGGGGGCGGTAAACTATGGCTACACCTTC. This encodes CASSALWGAVNYGYTF.

Sample share makes this clone medium-sized (0.01 to 0.1%). The chain uses TRBV19 and TRBJ2-5, with 9 bases fitting TRBD1. The CDR3 totals 16 residues. The germline V gene has CDR1 LNHDA and CDR2 SQIVND (reference sequence). The V segment lost 5 bases and the J segment 2 bases; nucleotides outside the gene matches: 9. The CDR3 spells CASSADRGVGQETQYF. CDR3 sequence (DNA): TGTGCCAGTAGTGCGGACAGGGGAGTTGGGCAAGAGACCCAGTACTTC. Supplemented by reference TRBV19 and TRBJ2-5, the full variable domain reads DGGITQSPKYLFRKEGQNVTLSCEQNLNHDAMYWYRQDPGQGLRLIYYSQIVNDFQKGDIAEGYSVSREKKESFPLTVTSAQKNPTAFYLCASSADRGVGQETQYFGPGTRLLVL.

V is TRBV2 and J is TRBJ1-5, with D possibly matching TRBD1 (5 bases). Germline lookup yields CDR1 SNHLY and CDR2 FYNNEI. V shed 4 bases and J shed 5 bases, with 9 bases lying between them. The CDR3 covers 13 residues. CDR3 coding DNA: TGTGCCAGCAGTGGACAGAGAGATCAGCCCCAGCATTTT. It codes for CASSGQRDQPQHF.